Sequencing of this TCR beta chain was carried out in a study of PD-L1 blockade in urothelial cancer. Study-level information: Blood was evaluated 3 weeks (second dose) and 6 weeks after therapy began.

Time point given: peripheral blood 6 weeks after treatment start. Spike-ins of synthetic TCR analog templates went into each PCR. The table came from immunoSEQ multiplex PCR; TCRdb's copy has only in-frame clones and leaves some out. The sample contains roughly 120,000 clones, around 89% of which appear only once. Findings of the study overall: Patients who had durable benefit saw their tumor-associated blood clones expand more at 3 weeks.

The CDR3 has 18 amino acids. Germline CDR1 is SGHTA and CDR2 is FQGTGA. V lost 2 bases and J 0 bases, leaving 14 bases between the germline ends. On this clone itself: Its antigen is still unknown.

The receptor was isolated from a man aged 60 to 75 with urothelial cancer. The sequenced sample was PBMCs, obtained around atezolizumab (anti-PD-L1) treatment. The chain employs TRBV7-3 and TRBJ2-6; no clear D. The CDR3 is CASSLVASDPSGANVLTF. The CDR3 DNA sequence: TGTGCCAGCAGCTTAGTGGCCTCCGATCCCTCTGGGGCCAACGTCCTGACTTTC. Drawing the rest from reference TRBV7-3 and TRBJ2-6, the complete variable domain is GAGVSQTPSNKVTEKGKYVELRCDPISGHTALYWYRQSLGQGPEFLIYFQGTGAADDSGLPNDRFFAVRPEGSVSTLKIQRTERGDSAVYLCASSLVASDPSGANVLTFGAGSRLTVL.